The 4 T cell receptor beta chains in this list originate from one sample, sequenced in a study of blood T cell repertoires in COVID-19. Sequencing used immunoSEQ multiplex PCR; TCRdb keeps in-frame clones, though not all of them. This sample has over 200,000 clones, with 85% to 90% found just once. The sequencing input was PBMCs or T cells enriched from blood (not recorded which). All receptors derive from a woman aged 50 to 65 in a cohort exposed to, infected with or recovered from COVID-19 (not recorded which).

This clone was counted once. The chain joins TRBV28 to TRBJ2-5; tentative D call: TRBD1 (6 bases). CDR3 length equals 11 residues. The V and J ends lost 10 bases and 2 bases respectively, with 8 bases between them. Germline V gene lookup returns CDR1 MDHEN and CDR2 SYDVKM. The CDR3 is CAIGQQETQYF. The CDR3 nucleotides read TGTGCCATCGGACAGCAAGAGACCCAGTACTTC.

The count of this clone is one. The chain carries TRBV2 and TRBJ2-7, with D perhaps TRBD1 (5 bases). The length of the CDR3 is 13 residues. CDR1 SNHLY and CDR2 FYNNEI come from the germline V gene. V was cut by 3 bases and J by 4 bases, with 10 bases left in between. The CDR3 is CASSERQGYEQYF. In DNA form, the CDR3 reads TGTGCCAGCAGTGAGCGCCAGGGATACGAGCAGTACTTC.

This chain uses TRBV28 with TRBJ1-5, with TRBD1 identical over 9 bases. Trimming took 3 bases from V and 5 from J; bases not matched to a gene: 11. CDR1 and CDR2 from the germline V gene are MDHEN and SYDVKM. The CDR3 has 17 amino acids. CDR3: CASSFRTGAFLDQPQHF. The CDR3 nucleotides read TGTGCCAGCAGTTTTCGGACAGGGGCATTTTTGGATCAGCCCCAGCATTTT.

The genes are TRBV3-1 (or the pseudogene TRBV3-2) and TRBJ1-1; D may be TRBD1 (5 bases). This CDR3 is built from 13 residues. Trimming removed 4 bases from V and 4 bases from J, with 10 bases in between. CDR1 and CDR2 from the germline V gene are LGHDT and YNNKEL (reference sequence). The DNA for the CDR3 is TGTGCCAGCAGCCCAGTAGGGGCCACTGAAGCTTTCTTT. This gives the protein CASSPVGATEAFF.